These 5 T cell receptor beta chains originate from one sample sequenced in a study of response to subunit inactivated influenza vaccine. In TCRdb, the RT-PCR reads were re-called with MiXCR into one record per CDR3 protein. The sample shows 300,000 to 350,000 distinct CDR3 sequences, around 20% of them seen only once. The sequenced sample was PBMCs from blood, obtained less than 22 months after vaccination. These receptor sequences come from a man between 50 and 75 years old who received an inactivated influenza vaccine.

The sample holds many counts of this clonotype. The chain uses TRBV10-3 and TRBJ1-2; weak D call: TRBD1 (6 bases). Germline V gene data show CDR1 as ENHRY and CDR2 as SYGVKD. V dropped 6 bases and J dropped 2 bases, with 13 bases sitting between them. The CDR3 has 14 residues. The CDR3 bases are TGTGCCATCAGCGACACGCAGGGGAACTATGGCTACACCTTC. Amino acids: CAISDTQGNYGYTF.

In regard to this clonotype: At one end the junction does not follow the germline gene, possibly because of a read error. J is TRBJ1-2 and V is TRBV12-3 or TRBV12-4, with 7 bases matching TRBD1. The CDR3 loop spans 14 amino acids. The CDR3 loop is CASRDSTGSYGYTF. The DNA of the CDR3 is TGTGCCAGCAGAGACTCGACAGGGAGCTATGGCTACACTTTC.

The CDR3 bases are TGCAGTGCGACGCCACGCGGGTGGTACCAAGAGACCCAGTACTTC. It codes for CSATPRGWYQETQYF. V usage is TRBV20-1 and J usage is TRBJ2-5, with D perhaps matching TRBD2 (5 bases). The CDR3 length is 15 residues. Trimming stripped 6 bases from V and 0 bases from J, with 17 bases between. CDR1 and CDR2 (germline): DFQATT, SNEGSKA (reference sequence).

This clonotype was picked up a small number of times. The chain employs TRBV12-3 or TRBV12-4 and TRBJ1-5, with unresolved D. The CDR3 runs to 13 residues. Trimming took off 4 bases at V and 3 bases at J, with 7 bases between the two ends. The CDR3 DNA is TGTGCCAGCAGTTCCCTCCCCAATCAGCCCCAGCATTTT. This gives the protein CASSSLPNQPQHF.

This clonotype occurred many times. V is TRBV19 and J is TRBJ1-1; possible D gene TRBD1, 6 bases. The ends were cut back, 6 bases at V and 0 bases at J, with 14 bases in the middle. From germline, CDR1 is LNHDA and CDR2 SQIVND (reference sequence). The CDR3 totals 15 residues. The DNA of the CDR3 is TGTGCCAGTAGAAAAGGGGGGCCCATGAACACTGAAGCTTTCTTT. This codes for CASRKGGPMNTEAFF.